The T cell receptor beta chain described here comes from a study of lymphopenia after photon versus proton radiotherapy. Overall study results and limits: After lymphocyte nadir, photon-treated repertoires showed oligoclonal expansion, especially CD8+ Temra. Relative stability marked proton patients; photon patients lost diversity and naive cells.

The CDR3 is 16 amino acids. Trimming removed 0 bases from V and 3 bases from J, with 11 bases in between. Germline CDR1 ENHRY, CDR2 SYGVKD. Sequencing used immunoSEQ multiplex PCR; TCRdb keeps in-frame clones, though not all of them. This sample has approximately 66,000 clones, with around 86% found just once. In its sample, this clone was seen once. No antigen is known for it. This TCR came from a man aged 40-49 years with gastric cancer. The starting material was peripheral blood, obtained from a patient treated with photon-based radiotherapy. This chain uses TRBV10-3 with TRBJ2-2; D is perhaps TRBD1 (6 bases). The CDR3 DNA follows: TGTGCCATCAGTGAGTCCCCAGGGGCAGACACCGGGGAGCTGTTTTTT. This sequence encodes CAISESPGADTGELFF.